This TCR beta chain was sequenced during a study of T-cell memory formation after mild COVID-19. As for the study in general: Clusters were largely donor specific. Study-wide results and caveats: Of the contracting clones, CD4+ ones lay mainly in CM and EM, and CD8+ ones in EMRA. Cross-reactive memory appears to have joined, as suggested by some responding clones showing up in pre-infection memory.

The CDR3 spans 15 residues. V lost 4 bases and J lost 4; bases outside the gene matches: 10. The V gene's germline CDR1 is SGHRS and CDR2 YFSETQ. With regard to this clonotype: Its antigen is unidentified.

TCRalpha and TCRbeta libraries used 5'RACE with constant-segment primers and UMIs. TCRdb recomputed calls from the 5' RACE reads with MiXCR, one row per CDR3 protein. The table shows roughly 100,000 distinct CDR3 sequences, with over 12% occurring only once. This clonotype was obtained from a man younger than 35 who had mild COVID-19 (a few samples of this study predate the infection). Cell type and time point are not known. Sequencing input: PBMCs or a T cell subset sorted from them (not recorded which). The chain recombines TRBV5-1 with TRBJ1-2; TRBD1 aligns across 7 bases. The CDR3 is CASSELGGEIYGYTF. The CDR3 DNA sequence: TGCGCCAGCAGCGAATTAGGGGGCGAGATCTATGGCTACACCTTC.